Shown below are 27 T cell receptor beta chains from a single sample sequenced in a study of blood T cells in healthy people across ages. A sample-barcoded 5' primer and a J-beta primer mix were used in a second PCR of roughly 6 to 11 cycles. TCRdb redid the calling of the 5' RACE reads with MiXCR, one entry per CDR3 protein. The top ten hold about 30% of the sample, which has about 640,000 distinct CDR3 sequences, 40% to 45% seen once. The sample comprised blood. The receptors here all came from a man older than 75 in good health.

Concerning this clonotype: This could be a read error, since a much larger clone is one nucleotide away. This sequence joins TRBV20-1 and TRBJ2-5, with D possibly being TRBD1 (6 bases). Per germline, CDR1 DFQATT and CDR2 SNEGSKA (reference sequence). The germline V and J ends were trimmed by 7 bases and 1 base, with 13 bases remaining between them. The CDR3 is 13 residues long. The chain's CDR3 is CSVRPGVQETQYF. For the CDR3, the DNA is TGCAGTGTACGCCCAGGGGTCCAAGAGACCCAGTACTTC.

This clonotype was seen repeatedly, ten times or more. CDR3 sequence: CASSSSWRGAYTF. The DNA for the CDR3 is TGTGCCAGCAGCTCCTCATGGCGGGGAGCCTACACCTTC. The chain has TRBV7-6 and TRBJ1-2; D uncertain. V was trimmed by 4 bases and J by 10 bases, leaving 16 bases between them. Germline lookup yields CDR1 SGHVS and CDR2 FNYEAQ. The CDR3 runs 13 residues.

The V gene is TRBV6-5, the J gene TRBJ2-5; 10 nucleotides agree with TRBD1. Per the germline V gene, CDR1 is MNHEY and CDR2 is SVGAGI. This CDR3 is 15 amino acids long. V trimming: 2 bases; J trimming: 7 bases; junction bases outside the gene matches: 7. CDR3 DNA sequence: TGTGCCAGCAGTTACGCGACAGGGGGCGGAGGGACCCAGTACTTC. Translation gives CASSYATGGGGTQYF.

This clonotype occurred a few times. V is TRBV6-2 or TRBV6-3 and J is TRBJ2-5; no clear D gene. V lost 4 bases, J lost 4 bases, and 4 bases lay in between. Germline CDR1 is MNHEY and CDR2 is SVGEGT. The CDR3 consists of 11 residues. DNA for the CDR3: TGTGCCAGCAGTTGGTCAGAGACCCAGTACTTC. Amino acids: CASSWSETQYF.

This clonotype came up many times. The chain combines TRBV29-1 with TRBJ2-7; TRBD2 agrees at 7 bases. The CDR3 is 12 amino acids. After removal of 6 bases from V and 4 bases from J, the junction contained 6 bases not matched to a gene. CDR1 and CDR2 (germline): SQVTM, ANQGSEA. For the CDR3, the DNA is TGCAGCGTCACCCTCGGGGGGTACGAGCAGTACTTC. Amino acid sequence: CSVTLGGYEQYF.

CDR3 sequence: CASSKWVGDFDYGYTF. Written as DNA, the CDR3 is TGTGCCAGCAGCAAATGGGTCGGGGATTTCGACTATGGCTACACCTTC. The chain uses TRBV11-2 and TRBJ1-2, with D uncertain. V lost 5 bases, J lost 3 bases, and 19 bases lay in between. Germline CDR1 is SGHAT and CDR2 is FQNNGV. CDR3 size: 16 residues. Full variable domain (missing parts from reference TRBV11-2 and TRBJ1-2): EAGVAQSPRYKIIEKRQSVAFWCNPISGHATLYWYQQILGQGPKLLIQFQNNGVVDDSQLPKDRFSAERLKGVDSTLKIQPAKLEDSAVYLCASSKWVGDFDYGYTFGSGTRLTVV.

This clonotype has only a few counts. The rearrangement links TRBV6-1 to TRBJ2-2; 7 bases are a match to TRBD1. After removal of 7 bases from V and 1 base from J, the junction contained 3 bases not matched to a gene. Germline V lookup: CDR1 MNHNS, CDR2 SASEGT. The CDR3 runs 14 residues. CDR3 sequence reads: CASNNRGNTGELFF. The CDR3 DNA reads as TGTGCCAGCAATAACAGGGGGAACACCGGGGAGCTGTTTTTT.

The chain has TRBV20-1 and TRBJ2-7; TRBD1 might be the D (6 bases). The V end was cut by 0 bases, the J end by 2 bases, with 14 bases between. This CDR3 comprises 15 residues. In germline, CDR1 is DFQATT, CDR2 SNEGSKA (reference sequence). This CDR3 is CSARDFSGAPYEQYF. The CDR3 DNA follows: TGCAGTGCTAGAGATTTTTCAGGGGCCCCCTACGAGCAGTACTTC.

The rearrangement uses TRBV4-3 and TRBJ1-1, with D uncertain. The CDR3 sequence is 15 residues long. The V gene lost 6 bases and the J gene lost 1 base, with 15 bases spanning the gap. The germline V gene has CDR1 LGHNA and CDR2 YSLEER. CDR3 region: CASRYNTGTNTEAFF. CDR3 DNA sequence: TGCGCCAGCAGATACAACACGGGAACGAACACTGAAGCTTTCTTT.

The rearrangement links TRBV7-8 to TRBJ2-3, with unresolved D. The CDR3 totals 15 residues. With 0 bases removed from V and 2 bases from J, the gap between germline ends came to 9 bases. Germline loops: CDR1 SGHVS, CDR2 FQNEAQ. In nucleotides, the CDR3 is TGTGCCAGCAGCTTAGCGCGAGGTGACACAGATACGCAGTATTTT. The encoded protein is CASSLARGDTDTQYF.

The gene calls are TRBV4-1 and TRBJ2-7, with a weak D call TRBD1 (6 bases). The CDR3 totals 16 residues. CDR1 MGHRA and CDR2 YSYEKL come from the germline V gene. Trimming pared 2 bases from V and 2 bases from J, leaving 16 bases between. Here the CDR3 DNA reads TGCGCCAGCAGCCAACGTACCTACAGGGACACCTACGAGCAGTACTTC. Residues: CASSQRTYRDTYEQYF.

As concerns this clonotype: A much larger clone differs by one base, so this may be a read error. V gene TRBV6-5 combines with J gene TRBJ2-1, with D possibly matching TRBD2 (6 bases). This CDR3 region has 15 residues. CDR1 and CDR2 from the germline V gene are MNHEY and SVGAGI. The CDR3 here is CAISYSRDWHNEQFF. CDR3 nucleotides: TGTGCCATCAGTTACTCCCGGGACTGGCATAATGAGCAGTTCTTC.

Regarding this clonotype: A read error is possible here, since a much larger clone lies one base away. This chain links TRBV20-1 with TRBJ2-7; D may be TRBD2 (6 bases). Germline lookup yields CDR1 DFQATT and CDR2 SNEGSKA (reference sequence). V was trimmed by 6 bases and J by 7 bases, leaving 19 bases between them. The CDR3 has 13 residues. The CDR3 DNA follows: TGCAGTGCGAGTACGGGGGTGGATAATGAGCAGTACTTC. It is translated as CSASTGVDNEQYF.

This rearrangement joins TRBV6-2 or TRBV6-3 to TRBJ1-5, with D uncertain. The V gene lost 6 bases and the J gene lost 4 bases, with 16 bases spanning the gap. Per germline, CDR1 MNHEY and CDR2 SVGEGT. The CDR3 sequence is 15 residues long. For the CDR3, the DNA is TGTGCCAGCAGCCCAGTGCAAGGAGGGAATCAGCCCCAGCATTTT. Protein: CASSPVQGGNQPQHF.

This clonotype has a count of ten or more. The chain has TRBV12-3 or TRBV12-4 and TRBJ2-1; 11 bases fit TRBD2. J gave up 5 bases and V 5 bases, and 17 bases lay outside the gene matches. CDR3 length equals 19 residues. The CDR3 loop is CASSPRGSGRAGPNNEQFF. CDR3 DNA: TGTGCCAGCAGTCCCAGGGGTAGCGGGAGGGCCGGTCCGAACAATGAGCAGTTCTTC.

The sample holds many counts of this clonotype. V gene TRBV7-2 combines with J gene TRBJ2-3; tentative D call: TRBD2 (6 bases). V was shortened by 5 bases and J by 1 base, with 13 bases between the two germline ends. Germline CDR1 SGHTA, CDR2 FQGNSA. This CDR3 region has 15 residues. The CDR3 spells CASSSGSRGTDTQYF. The CDR3 DNA reads as TGTGCCAGCAGCAGCGGGTCGAGGGGCACAGATACGCAGTATTTT. The complete variable domain, with remaining parts taken from reference TRBV7-2 and TRBJ2-3, reads GAGVSQSPSNKVTEKGKDVELRCDPISGHTALYWYRQSLGQGLEFLIYFQGNSAPDKSGLPSDRFSAERTGGSVSTLTIQRTQQEDSAVYLCASSSGSRGTDTQYFGPGTRLTVL.

This clonotype showed up just once. V gene TRBV9 combines with J gene TRBJ1-2, with D unresolved. Germline CDR1 and CDR2: SGDLS and YYNGEE. V lost 0 bases, J lost 7 bases, and 13 bases lay in between. The CDR3 is 14 amino acids. CDR3: CASSVVKVPIGYTF. The CDR3 DNA is TGTGCCAGCAGCGTAGTGAAGGTCCCCATTGGCTACACCTTC. Complete variable domain (other parts from reference TRBV9 and TRBJ1-2): DSGVTQTPKHLITATGQRVTLRCSPRSGDLSVYWYQQSLDQGLQFLIQYYNGEERAKGNILERFSAQQFPDLHSELNLSSLELGDSALYFCASSVVKVPIGYTFGSGTRLTVV.

This clonotype was observed a few times. V and J are TRBV4-1 and TRBJ1-1, with TRBD1 identical over 7 bases. The V segment lost 3 bases and the J segment 4 bases; nucleotides outside the gene matches: 11. Germline values: CDR1 MGHRA, CDR2 YSYEKL. The CDR3 consists of 16 residues. The CDR3: CASSQETDREITEAFF. The DNA of the CDR3 is TGCGCCAGCAGCCAGGAAACCGACAGGGAGATCACTGAAGCTTTCTTT.

Points on this clonotype: A read error may be the cause here, since a much bigger clone is one base away. CDR3 sequence (DNA): TGTGCCAGCAGCTTAGATAGCCACCGGTGGTACTTC. Translated, it gives CASSLDSHRWYF. The J gene is TRBJ2-5, the V gene TRBV7-2; D gene ambiguous. This CDR3 is 12 amino acids long. The germline CDR1 and CDR2 sequences are SGHTA and FQGNSA. V dropped 1 base and J dropped 13 bases, with 13 bases sitting between them.

Turning to this clonotype: It may be a read error: a sequence one base away is much more abundant. The gene calls are TRBV20-1 and TRBJ2-1; 10 nucleotides agree with TRBD2. The CDR3 is 13 residues long. Germline CDR1 is DFQATT and CDR2 is SNEGSKA (reference sequence). Trimming at V came to 2 bases and at J to 13 bases, leaving 8 bases not matched to a gene. CDR3 in DNA: TGCAGTGCTAGACTAGCGGGGGTGGAGACCCAGTTCTTC. It encodes CSARLAGVETQFF.

The CDR3 reads CSALSGRTDTQYF. In DNA form, the CDR3 reads TGCAGTGCCCTTAGCGGGAGGACAGATACGCAGTATTTT. The chain combines TRBV20-1 with TRBJ2-3, with 10 positions matching TRBD2. The V and J ends lost 6 bases and 3 bases, in that order; junction bases with no gene match: 3. Germline V CDR1 and CDR2: DFQATT, SNEGSKA (reference sequence). There are 13 residues in the CDR3.

This clonotype was picked up a small number of times. This chain links TRBV4-3 with TRBJ2-1; 7 nucleotides align to TRBD1. V trimming: 3 bases; J trimming: 5 bases; junction bases outside the gene matches: 4. Germline assignment: CDR1 LGHNA and CDR2 YSLEER. The CDR3 has 14 residues. The CDR3, as DNA: TGCGCCAGCAGCCAGGGAGACAGGGACAATGAGCAGTTCTTC. Protein sequence: CASSQGDRDNEQFF.

V and J are TRBV12-5 and TRBJ2-3, with 10 bases matching TRBD2. This CDR3 is 15 amino acids long. Germline V gives CDR1 LGHNT, CDR2 FRNRAP. V was pared by 4 bases and J by 2 bases, with 3 bases of the junction left unmatched. CDR3 DNA sequence: TGTGCTAGTGGTTACAGCGGGGGGGACACAGATACGCAGTATTTT. This sequence encodes CASGYSGGDTDTQYF.

This clonotype has only a few counts. CDR3 residues: CASSYSSVYNEQFF. DNA of the CDR3: TGTGCCAGCAGTTACTCGTCGGTGTACAATGAGCAGTTCTTC. The rearrangement uses TRBV6-6 and TRBJ2-1; no definite D call. CDR3 length equals 14 residues. Germline assignment: CDR1 MNHNY and CDR2 SVGAGI (reference sequence). V was clipped by 0 bases and J by 4 bases, with 7 bases between them.

Many counts were recorded for this clonotype. The CDR3 nucleotides are TGTGCCAGCAGCCAAGAAGGCCCATATAATTCACCCCTCCACTTT. Translating it yields CASSQEGPYNSPLHF. The chain links TRBV4-2 to TRBJ1-6; D is unresolved. V was clipped by 0 bases and J by 4 bases, with 7 bases between them. Germline values: CDR1 LGHNA, CDR2 YNFKEQ. This CDR3 contains 15 residues.

This clonotype was found a few times. The rearrangement links TRBV5-1 to TRBJ1-2; 7 nucleotides agree with TRBD1. The ends lost 2 bases at V and 2 bases at J; junction bases unmatched: 3. Germline CDR1 SGHRS, CDR2 YFSETQ. This CDR3 has 14 residues. The CDR3 protein is CASSLSQGNYGYTF. Here the CDR3 DNA reads TGCGCCAGCAGCTTATCACAGGGGAACTATGGCTACACCTTC. Full variable domain (outside the CDR3, taken from reference TRBV5-1 and TRBJ1-2): KAGVTQTPRYLIKTRGQQVTLSCSPISGHRSVSWYQQTPGQGLQFLFEYFSETQRNKGNFPGRFSGRQFSNSRSEMNVSTLELGDSALYLCASSLSQGNYGYTFGSGTRLTVV.

This clonotype has more than one count but fewer than ten. This chain uses TRBV12-3 or TRBV12-4 with TRBJ1-5, with TRBD1 matching over 9 bases. V dropped 4 bases and J dropped 7; count of bases not matched to a gene: 2. The CDR3 has 13 amino acids. DNA of the CDR3: TGTGCCAGCAGTTGGACAGGGGTCCAGCCCCAGCATTTT. Translation: CASSWTGVQPQHF.